Presented here are 10 T cell receptor beta chains from one specimen sequenced in a study of response to subunit inactivated influenza vaccine. TCRdb recomputed calls from the RT-PCR reads with MiXCR, one row per CDR3 protein. Of hundreds of thousands of distinct CDR3 sequences detected, 15% to 19% appear once; the ten largest clones hold 11%. The source was PBMCs from blood, collected 11 to 12 days after vaccination. These receptors all come from a man in his fifties who received an inactivated influenza vaccine.

A note on this clonotype: Since a much larger clone is just one base distant, this may be a read error. This sequence joins TRBV29-1 and TRBJ2-2; D ambiguous. Trimming pared 7 bases from V and 2 bases from J, leaving 8 bases between. The germline gives CDR1 SQVTM, CDR2 ANQGSEA. The CDR3 sequence is 12 residues long. CDR3 coding DNA: TGCAGCGCCGCGGATAACACCGGGGAGCTGTTTTTT. This codes for CSAADNTGELFF.

This clonotype was found many times. V is TRBV3-1 and J is TRBJ2-2; D is unclear. In germline, CDR1 is LGHDT, CDR2 YNNKEL (reference sequence). The V end lost 6 bases, the J end lost 7 bases, and 9 bases lay between the germline ends. The CDR3 sequence is 12 residues long. CDR3 loop: CASSLYGGELFF. The CDR3 nucleotides are TGTGCCAGCAGTCTCTACGGCGGGGAGCTGTTTTTT.

The rearrangement joins TRBV7-2 to TRBJ2-7; 10 bases fit TRBD1. CDR3 length: 13 residues. V shed 5 bases, J shed 5 bases, and the junction held 3 bases outside the gene matches. The germline gives CDR1 SGHTA, CDR2 FQGNSA. Here the CDR3 reads CASSRGTGDEQYF. The CDR3 bases are TGTGCCAGCAGCCGAGGGACAGGGGACGAGCAGTACTTC.

This clonotype was seen more than once but under ten times. The chain employs TRBV7-8 and TRBJ2-7, with a weak D call TRBD2 (5 bases). The CDR3 has 15 amino acids. Trimming pared 5 bases from V and 2 bases from J, leaving 16 bases between. CDR1 is SGHVS and CDR2 is FQNEAQ in the germline V gene. This CDR3 reads CASSPQSAGPYEQYF. CDR3 DNA: TGTGCCAGCAGCCCTCAGTCGGCGGGCCCCTACGAGCAGTACTTC.

This sequence joins TRBV30 and TRBJ1-2; 8 nucleotides match TRBD1. Germline V gene sequence: CDR1 GTSNPN, CDR2 SVGIG (reference sequence). Trimming took 2 bases from V and 5 from J; bases not matched to a gene: 7. CDR3 length: 14 amino acids. This chain's CDR3 is CAWSFPQGAYGYTF. CDR3 nucleotides: TGTGCCTGGAGTTTTCCGCAGGGGGCTTATGGCTACACCTTC.

This clonotype has only a few counts. The J gene is TRBJ2-1, the V gene TRBV10-3, with 7 bases identical to TRBD2. This CDR3 has 15 amino acids. V trimming: 3 bases; J trimming: 1 base; junction bases outside the gene matches: 3. The V gene's germline CDR1 is ENHRY and CDR2 SYGVKD. The CDR3 is CAISDTGGSYNEQFF. The CDR3 DNA reads TGTGCCATCAGTGATACGGGGGGATCCTACAATGAGCAGTTCTTC.

This clonotype has more than one count but fewer than ten. The chain joins TRBV29-1 to TRBJ1-2; perhaps TRBD1 as D (6 bases). The CDR3 totals 13 residues. Trimming removed 6 bases from V and 4 bases from J, with 15 bases in between. The germline gives CDR1 SQVTM, CDR2 ANQGSEA. CDR3 in amino acids: CSVGMGRGYGYTF. CDR3 bases: TGCAGCGTGGGGATGGGCAGGGGCTATGGCTACACCTTC.

This clonotype was recorded at least ten times. V and J are TRBV12-3 or TRBV12-4 and TRBJ2-5; D gene uncertain. V lost 3 bases, J lost 5 bases, and 13 bases lay in between. There are 14 residues in the CDR3. CDR3 in DNA: TGTGCCAGCAGTTTTCTTCCTGGTCGGGAGACCCAGTACTTC. Translated, it gives CASSFLPGRETQYF.

The chain links TRBV18 to TRBJ2-3, with D uncertain. The germline V and J ends were trimmed by 2 bases and 7 bases, with 7 bases remaining between them. This CDR3 is 12 amino acids long. CDR1 and CDR2 (germline): KGHSH, LQKENI. CDR3 residues: CASSPMVNTQYF. Written as DNA, the CDR3 is TGTGCCAGCTCACCAATGGTAAATACGCAGTATTTT.

This clonotype was counted a few times. The chain recombines TRBV27 with TRBJ2-2; a possible D gene is TRBD2 (6 bases). Trimming stripped 5 bases from V and 0 bases from J, with 13 bases between. Germline-derived CDR1 and CDR2 are MNHEY and SMNVEV (reference sequence). CDR3 length: 16 amino acids. The CDR3 DNA reads TGTGCCAGCAGTCCCCGGACTACCTCGAACACCGGGGAGCTGTTTTTT. Encoded protein: CASSPRTTSNTGELFF.